The 2 T cell receptor beta chains in this list originate from one sample, sequenced in a study of cytomegalovirus exposure and HLA in healthy donors. Data came from immunoSEQ multiplex PCR; TCRdb stores just in-frame clones and leaves some out. The repertoire holds some 140,000 clones, roughly nine tenths seen once, with roughly 3% in the top ten. Specimen: PBMCs. The receptor set was obtained from a man aged 18 to 30 in good health and CMV-seronegative.

The rearrangement joins TRBV27 to TRBJ2-1; possible D gene TRBD1, 6 bases. Per the germline V gene, CDR1 is MNHEY and CDR2 is SMNVEV (reference sequence). Trimming removed 2 bases from V and 4 bases from J, with 12 bases in between. The CDR3 has 15 residues. This CDR3 is CASSLRTAGYNEQFF. In DNA, the CDR3 is TGTGCCAGCAGTTTACGGACAGCCGGTTACAATGAGCAGTTCTTC.

The V and J genes are TRBV13 and TRBJ2-1; perhaps TRBD2 as D (6 bases). Germline V gene lookup returns CDR1 PRHDT and CDR2 FYEKMQ (reference sequence). Trimming stripped 5 bases from V and 4 bases from J, with 21 bases between. The CDR3 length is 17 residues. The CDR3 loop reads CASSPTEGTPEYNEQFF. As DNA, the CDR3 is TGTGCCAGCAGCCCGACCGAAGGGACTCCCGAGTACAATGAGCAGTTCTTC.